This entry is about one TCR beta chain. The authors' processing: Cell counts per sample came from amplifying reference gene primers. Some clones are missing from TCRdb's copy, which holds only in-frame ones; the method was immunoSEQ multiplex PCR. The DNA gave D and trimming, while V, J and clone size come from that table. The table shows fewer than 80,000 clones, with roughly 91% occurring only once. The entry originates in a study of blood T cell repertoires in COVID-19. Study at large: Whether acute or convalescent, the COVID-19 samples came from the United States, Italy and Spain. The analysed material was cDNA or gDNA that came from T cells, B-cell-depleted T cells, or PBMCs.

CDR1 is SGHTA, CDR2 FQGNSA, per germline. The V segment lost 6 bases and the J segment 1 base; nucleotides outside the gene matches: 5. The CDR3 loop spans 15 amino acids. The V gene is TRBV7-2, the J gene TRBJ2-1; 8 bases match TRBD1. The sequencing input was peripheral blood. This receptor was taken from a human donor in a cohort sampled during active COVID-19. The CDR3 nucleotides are TGTGCCAGCAGTTTGAGACAGGGGTCCTACAATGAGCAGTTCTTC. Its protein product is CASSLRQGSYNEQFF.